This T cell receptor beta chain was observed in a study of CD8 T cells in ankylosing spondylitis. The V gene's germline CDR1 is SGHVS and CDR2 FQNEAQ. The CDR3 is made up of 19 amino acids. J gave up 4 bases and V 5 bases, and 22 bases lay outside the gene matches. TCRdb re-derived calls from the 5' RACE reads in MiXCR, one entry per CDR3 protein. The data hold roughly 200,000 distinct CDR3 sequences, with roughly 13% observed a single time. The sequencing input was blood, either unsorted or a sorted T cell fraction (not recorded which). The chain recombines TRBV7-8 with TRBJ2-7; 8 nucleotides align to TRBD1. The receptor was derived from a male donor with ankylosing spondylitis or in good health (not recorded which). The CDR3 loop reads CASSTNSGERDRTRYEQYF. The CDR3 DNA follows: TGTGCCAGCAGCACAAATAGTGGGGAAAGGGACAGGACAAGGTACGAGCAGTACTTC.